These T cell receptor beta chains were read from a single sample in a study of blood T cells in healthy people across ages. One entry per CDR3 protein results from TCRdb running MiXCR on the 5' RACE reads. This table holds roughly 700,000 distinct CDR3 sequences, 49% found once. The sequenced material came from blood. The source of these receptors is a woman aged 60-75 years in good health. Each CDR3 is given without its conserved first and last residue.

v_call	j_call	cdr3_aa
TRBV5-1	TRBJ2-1	ASSLNPGTLLRNEQF
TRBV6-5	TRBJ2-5	ASRQGQETQY
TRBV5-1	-	ASGDILNEQY
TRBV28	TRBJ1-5	ASSFQGGFNQPQH
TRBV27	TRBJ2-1	ASSPLLAGGPYEQF
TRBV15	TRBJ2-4	ATSRKGTSHAKNIQY
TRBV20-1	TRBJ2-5	SAQIGTGETQY
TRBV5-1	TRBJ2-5	ASSVGRYETQY
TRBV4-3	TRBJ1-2	ASSQDVAASGWGYT
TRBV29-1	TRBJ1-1	SVYATGNTEAF
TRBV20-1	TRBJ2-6	SATTSGSKGANVLT
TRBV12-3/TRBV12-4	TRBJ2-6	ASSFVGANVLT
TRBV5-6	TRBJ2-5	ASSQDYFQETQY
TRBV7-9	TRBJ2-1	ANDPGLAGRYNEQF
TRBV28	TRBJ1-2	ASSSPGQGYGYT
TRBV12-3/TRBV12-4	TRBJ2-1	ASTPGTSYNDEQF
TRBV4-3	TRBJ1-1	ASSRAGFPSSEAF
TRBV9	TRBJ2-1	ASSPQLAPNNEQF
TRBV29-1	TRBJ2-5	SVTKGTSDQETQY
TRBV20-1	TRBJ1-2	SAVSVGEEGYGYT
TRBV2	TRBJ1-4	ASRRSGTPEKLF
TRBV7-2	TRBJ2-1	ASSLGSGSFGEQF
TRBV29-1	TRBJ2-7	SVEAQGYEQY
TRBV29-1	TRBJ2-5	SVVGGYNEQY
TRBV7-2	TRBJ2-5	ASSLVRAQKGTQY
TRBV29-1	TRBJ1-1	SVRGGNTEAF
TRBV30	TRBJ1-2	AWSVEQGAWYGYT
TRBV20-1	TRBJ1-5	SARLGQRNQPQH
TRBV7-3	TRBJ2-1	ASSFLAGAGYNEQF
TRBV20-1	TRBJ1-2	SARIGNGYT
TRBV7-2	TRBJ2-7	ASSLDSGGTNCEQY
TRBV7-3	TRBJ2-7	ASSLMGRREDYEQY
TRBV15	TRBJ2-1	ATSRDASWRPAF
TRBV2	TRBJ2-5	ASSEPNRGGEQY
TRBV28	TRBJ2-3	ASNLNLATQY